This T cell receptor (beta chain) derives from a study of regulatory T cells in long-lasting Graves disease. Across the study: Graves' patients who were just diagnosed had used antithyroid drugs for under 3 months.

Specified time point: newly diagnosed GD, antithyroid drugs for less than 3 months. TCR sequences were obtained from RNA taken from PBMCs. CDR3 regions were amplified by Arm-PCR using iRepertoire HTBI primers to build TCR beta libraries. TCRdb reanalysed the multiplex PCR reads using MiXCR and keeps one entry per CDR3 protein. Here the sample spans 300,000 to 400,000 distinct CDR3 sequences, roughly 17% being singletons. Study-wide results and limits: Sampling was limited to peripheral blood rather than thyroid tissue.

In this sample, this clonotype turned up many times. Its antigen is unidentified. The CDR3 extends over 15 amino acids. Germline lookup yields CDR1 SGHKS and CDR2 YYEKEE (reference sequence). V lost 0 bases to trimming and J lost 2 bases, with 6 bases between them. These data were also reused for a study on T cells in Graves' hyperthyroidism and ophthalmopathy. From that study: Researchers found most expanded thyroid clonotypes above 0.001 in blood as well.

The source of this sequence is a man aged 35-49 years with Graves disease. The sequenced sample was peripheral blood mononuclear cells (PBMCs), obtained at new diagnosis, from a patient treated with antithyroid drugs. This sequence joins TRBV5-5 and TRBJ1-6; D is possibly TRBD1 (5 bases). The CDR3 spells CASSLEGTYNSPLHF. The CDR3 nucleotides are TGTGCCAGCAGCTTGGAGGGGACCTATAATTCACCCCTCCACTTT.